These 30 T cell receptor beta chains came from one sample sequenced in a study of breast tumors, draining lymph nodes, adjacent tissues. The lymph nodes were axillary draining lymph nodes from breast cancer patients. TCRdb analysed the multiplex PCR reads with MiXCR anew, one entry per CDR3 protein. This sample has under 350,000 distinct CDR3 sequences, with 30% found just once. Specimen: axillary lymph node tissue. Source of these receptors: a female donor with breast cancer. Some clones in this sample may be carry-over from other donors' samples.

This clonotype was counted at least ten times. This chain joins TRBV7-8 and TRBJ2-7; tentative D call: TRBD2 (5 bases). The germline V gene has CDR1 SGHVS and CDR2 FQNEAQ. CDR3 length equals 14 residues. Deletions cut 2 bases from V and 7 bases from J, with 15 bases between. CDR3 loop: CASSLRGLPVEQYF. CDR3 DNA: TGTGCCAGCAGCTTACGTGGACTGCCTGTAGAGCAGTACTTC.

As concerns this clonotype: A much more abundant neighbour one base away suggests this may be a read error. CDR3 nucleotides: TGCAGTGCTAGCACTGCAGGTGGGGCGTATACGCAGTATTTT. Translation gives CSASTAGGAYTQYF. The J gene is TRBJ2-3, the V gene TRBV20-1, with D perhaps TRBD1 (5 bases). Trimming removed 3 bases at V and 7 bases at J, with 17 bases between. Germline V gene data show CDR1 as DFQATT and CDR2 as SNEGSKA (reference sequence). The CDR3 runs 14 residues.

Of note for this clonotype: This clone may be a read error of a much larger clone one base away. The J gene is TRBJ2-4, the V gene TRBV7-2; D assignment may be TRBD1 or TRBD2 (5 bases each). The CDR3 loop spans 15 amino acids. CDR1 and CDR2 from the germline V gene are SGHTA and FQGNSA. V was trimmed by 8 bases and J by 7 bases, leaving 21 bases between them. The CDR3, as DNA: TGTGCCAGCGGCCTGACTGGGGGTGTACCGAACATTCAGTACTTC. This encodes CASGLTGGVPNIQYF.

This clonotype was observed at least ten times. The V gene is TRBV20-1, the J gene TRBJ1-2; D remains unclear. The V gene's germline CDR1 is DFQATT and CDR2 SNEGSKA (reference sequence). Trimming removed 1 base at V and 2 bases at J, with 11 bases between. This CDR3 contains 14 residues. DNA of the CDR3: TGCAGTGCTAGAGTATGGAAACAGAACTATGGCTACACCTTC. Protein sequence: CSARVWKQNYGYTF.

As concerns this clonotype: This may come from a read error, since a much larger clone is one base off. The chain recombines TRBV14 with TRBJ2-2; D is perhaps TRBD1 or TRBD2 (5 bases each). The CDR3 runs 14 residues. Looked up from germline, CDR1 is SGHDN and CDR2 is FVKESK. CDR3 bases: TGTGCCAGCAGCCAAAGTCGGGGCACCGGGGAGCTGTCTTTT. This codes for CASSQSRGTGELSF.

This clonotype has ten or more counts. The rearrangement uses TRBV24-1 and TRBJ2-3, with 10 bases matching TRBD2. The germline V gene encodes CDR1 KGHDR and CDR2 SFDVKD. J lost 4 bases, V lost 5 bases, and 8 bases had no gene match. CDR3 length: 16 amino acids. Written as DNA, the CDR3 is TGTGCCACCAGTGTTCTCCCTAGCGGGAGTCCAGATACGCAGTATTTT. This encodes CATSVLPSGSPDTQYF.

This clonotype was recorded at least ten times. The CDR3 does not end in the conserved phenylalanine or tryptophan, so this is likely a read error. The rearrangement joins TRBV29-1 to TRBJ1-2, with D hard to call. The CDR3 has 14 amino acids. CDR1 and CDR2 (germline): SQVTM, ANQGSEA. The V end lost 7 bases, the J end lost 8 bases, and 23 bases lay between the germline ends. The CDR3 DNA reads as TGCAGCGCCCCAATGTCGCGGGGTTTAGGAGGCTACACCCTC. The encoded protein is CSAPMSRGLGGYTL.

The chain combines TRBV29-1 with TRBJ2-7; the match to TRBD1 covers 9 bases. The CDR3 is 11 amino acids. J lost 5 bases, V lost 6 bases, and 2 bases had no gene match. Germline values: CDR1 SQVTM, CDR2 ANQGSEA. CDR3 DNA sequence: TGCAGCGTCACAGGGGGCCACGAGCAGTACTTC. It yields the protein CSVTGGHEQYF.

This clonotype was counted ten times or more. The gene calls are TRBV2 and TRBJ2-1, with 7 bases matching TRBD2. Trimming at V came to 9 bases and at J to 0 bases, leaving 8 bases not matched to a gene. The V gene's germline CDR1 is SNHLY and CDR2 FYNNEI. The CDR3 sequence is 15 residues long. The CDR3 DNA sequence: TGTGCCAGTAGGCGGGGCGGGAGCTCCTACAATGAGCAGTTCTTC. Translation: CASRRGGSSYNEQFF. Together with reference TRBV2 and TRBJ2-1, the CDR3 gives the full variable domain: EPEVTQTPSHQVTQMGQEVILRCVPISNHLYFYWYRQILGQKVEFLVSFYNNEISEKSEIFDDQFSVERPDGSNFTLKIRSTKLEDSAMYFCASRRGGSSYNEQFFGPGTRLTVL.

This clonotype was detected many times. The chain employs TRBV18 and TRBJ1-6; 9 nucleotides align to TRBD1. Germline V lookup: CDR1 KGHSH, CDR2 LQKENI. With V trimmed by 6 bases and J by 7 bases, 1 base remained unmatched. This CDR3 is 13 amino acids long. CDR3 loop: CASSTGGNSPLHF. CDR3 nucleotide sequence: TGTGCCAGCTCGACAGGGGGAAATTCACCCCTCCACTTT.

This clonotype was seen more than once but under ten times. The chain uses TRBV7-6 and TRBJ1-1, with a possible D match to TRBD1 (5 bases). Trimming removed 3 bases from V and 0 bases from J, with 14 bases in between. The length of the CDR3 is 16 residues. CDR1 is SGHVS, CDR2 FNYEAQ, per germline. The CDR3 sequence is CASSFTGRGMNTEAFF. The CDR3 coding sequence is TGTGCCAGCAGCTTCACGGGGCGGGGCATGAACACTGAAGCTTTCTTT.

In the case of this clonotype: The junction departs from germline at one end; a sequencing error may be responsible. The rearrangement joins TRBV2 to TRBJ1-3; maybe TRBD1 (5 bases). Germline values: CDR1 SNHLY, CDR2 FYNNEI. The CDR3 contains 15 residues. The CDR3 coding sequence is TGTGCCAGCAGTGAATTCCGGACATCTGGAGACACCATATATTTT. This sequence encodes CASSEFRTSGDTIYF.

This chain joins TRBV19 and TRBJ2-1; either TRBD1 or TRBD2 may supply D (5 bases each). Germline V CDR1 and CDR2: LNHDA, SQIVND (reference sequence). The CDR3 loop spans 17 amino acids. The V gene lost 2 bases and the J gene lost 6 bases, with 20 bases spanning the gap. The CDR3 DNA follows: TGTGCCAGTAGTATATATGGGACCGGGACCAGACCCAATGAGCAGTTCTTC. Amino acid sequence: CASSIYGTGTRPNEQFF. Together with reference TRBV19 and TRBJ2-1, the CDR3 gives the full variable domain: DGGITQSPKYLFRKEGQNVTLSCEQNLNHDAMYWYRQDPGQGLRLIYYSQIVNDFQKGDIAEGYSVSREKKESFPLTVTSAQKNPTAFYLCASSIYGTGTRPNEQFFGPGTRLTVL.

This clonotype was counted ten times or more. The V gene is TRBV6-1, the J gene TRBJ2-3; TRBD1 agrees at 9 bases. Germline CDR1 is MNHNS and CDR2 is SASEGT. Losses at the gene ends were 7 bases for V and 5 bases for J; bases not matched to a gene: 7. CDR3 length: 14 amino acids. CDR3 protein: CASTRDRVRDTQYF. Here the CDR3 DNA reads TGTGCCAGCACTCGGGACAGGGTACGAGATACGCAGTATTTT.

This clonotype was seen at least ten times. This chain links TRBV12-3 or TRBV12-4 with TRBJ2-1; D remains ambiguous. CDR3 length equals 14 residues. Trimming shortened V by 3 bases and J by 1 base, and 7 bases separated the two germline ends. The CDR3: CASSFGRSYNEQFF. CDR3 sequence (DNA): TGTGCCAGCAGTTTCGGTAGGTCCTACAATGAGCAGTTCTTC.

The sample holds many counts of this clonotype. The J gene is TRBJ2-3, the V gene TRBV24-1, with D perhaps TRBD2 (6 bases). The CDR3 consists of 13 residues. Germline-derived CDR1 and CDR2 are KGHDR and SFDVKD. V gave up 8 bases and J gave up 6 bases, with 14 bases separating them. Here the CDR3 reads CATKDYPGDTQYF. DNA of the CDR3: TGTGCCACCAAGGACTACCCTGGCGATACGCAGTATTTT.

The table lists this clonotype with many counts. The chain joins TRBV7-9 to TRBJ2-1; 10 nucleotides align to TRBD1. V lost 2 bases, J lost 8 bases, and 3 bases stayed unmatched. Germline V gene lookup returns CDR1 SEHNR and CDR2 FQNEAQ (reference sequence). The CDR3 covers 14 residues. The CDR3: CASSLPTGGDEQFF. The CDR3 DNA follows: TGTGCCAGCAGCTTACCGACAGGGGGCGATGAGCAGTTCTTC.

The V call is TRBV20-1, the J call TRBJ2-3; D may be TRBD2 (8 bases). This CDR3 is 17 amino acids long. The germline gives CDR1 DFQATT, CDR2 SNEGSKA (reference sequence). The V end lost 5 bases, the J end lost 7 bases, and 28 bases lay between the germline ends. Here the CDR3 DNA reads TGCAGTGCTTTAAAGGGGGCTGCGGGAGGAAAAAGAAATACGCAGTATTTT. It translates to CSALKGAAGGKRNTQYF.

This clonotype was recorded many times. CDR3 nucleotide sequence: TGTGCCAGCAGAAGAATGGTGACAGATACGCAGTATTTT. This gives the protein CASRRMVTDTQYF. V and J are TRBV19 and TRBJ2-3; D is undetermined. This CDR3 has 13 amino acids. Germline V gives CDR1 LNHDA, CDR2 SQIVND (reference sequence). V was shortened by 9 bases and J by 3 bases, with 13 bases between the two germline ends.

This clonotype has ten or more counts. The V and J genes are TRBV5-4 and TRBJ2-3; no reliable D call. Germline values: CDR1 SGHNT, CDR2 YYREEE (reference sequence). The CDR3 covers 13 residues. V lost 3 bases to trimming and J lost 6 bases, with 11 bases between them. The CDR3 coding sequence is TGTGCCAGCAGCTCTTGGGATTTGGATACGCAGTATTTT. Protein: CASSSWDLDTQYF.

V gene TRBV2 combines with J gene TRBJ1-4; 9 bases fit TRBD1. V was pared by 3 bases and J by 7 bases, with 3 bases of the junction left unmatched. This CDR3 comprises 14 residues. Germline V gives CDR1 SNHLY, CDR2 FYNNEI. CDR3 loop: CASSDLGQGEKLFF. In DNA, the CDR3 is TGTGCCAGCAGTGATTTGGGACAGGGTGAAAAACTGTTTTTT.

V usage is TRBV7-9 and J usage is TRBJ1-6, with 8 bases identical to TRBD1. CDR1 is SEHNR and CDR2 is FQNEAQ in the germline V gene (reference sequence). V lost 5 bases and J lost 9; bases outside the gene matches: 21. This CDR3 region has 19 residues. The CDR3 nucleotides read TGTGCCAGCAGCGAAAACCCCAGCAGCGTTGGGCAGGGGGCTTCACCCCTCCACTTT. The encoded protein is CASSENPSSVGQGASPLHF.

This clonotype was counted a few times. A clone one base away is much larger, so this may be a read error. The V gene is TRBV12-3 or TRBV12-4, the J gene TRBJ2-5, with 10 bases matching TRBD2. CDR3 length: 18 residues. With 7 bases clipped from V and 4 bases from J, the junction kept 18 bases outside the gene matches. The CDR3 DNA follows: TGTGCCAGCACTATGGGGGGTCCAGCGGGAGGGTTCGTAGAGACCCAGTACTTC. The encoded protein is CASTMGGPAGGFVETQYF.

Details on this clonotype: With a much larger clone just one base away, this may be a read error. The J gene is TRBJ1-3, the V gene TRBV12-3 or TRBV12-4; D is possibly TRBD1 (5 bases). The CDR3 is made up of 14 amino acids. The CDR3 nucleotides read TGTGCCGGGGCCGGGACGGCCTCTGGAAGCACCATATATTTT. This gives the protein CAGAGTASGSTIYF.

This clonotype was counted ten times or more. The V and J genes are TRBV2 and TRBJ1-6, with D possibly matching TRBD1 (5 bases). The CDR3 is 15 residues long. With 2 bases removed from V and 7 bases from J, the gap between germline ends came to 12 bases. Looked up from germline, CDR1 is SNHLY and CDR2 is FYNNEI. The chain's CDR3 is CASSERGWGNSPLHF. CDR3 nucleotides: TGTGCCAGCAGTGAACGAGGGTGGGGGAATTCACCCCTCCACTTT.

This clonotype was detected many times. The chain joins TRBV20-1 to TRBJ2-3; 7 nucleotides line up with TRBD1. V was pared by 5 bases and J by 3 bases, with 11 bases of the junction left unmatched. This CDR3 spans 15 amino acids. Germline values: CDR1 DFQATT, CDR2 SNEGSKA (reference sequence). CDR3 region: CSAFTGDPTTDTQYF. The CDR3 DNA reads TGCAGTGCTTTTACAGGGGACCCGACTACAGATACGCAGTATTTT.

In its sample, this clonotype was seen many times. The chain links TRBV19 to TRBJ2-7, with D perhaps TRBD2 (5 bases). The CDR3 totals 15 residues. V was shortened by 2 bases and J by 7 bases, with 18 bases between the two germline ends. Looked up from germline, CDR1 is LNHDA and CDR2 is SQIVND (reference sequence). This CDR3 is CASSIRAGVRGEQYF. In nucleotides, the CDR3 is TGTGCCAGTAGTATACGGGCCGGGGTCCGCGGGGAGCAGTACTTC.

As for this clonotype: One end of the junction is discordant with germline, which a read error may explain. The chain couples TRBV15 to TRBJ2-7; 8 bases agree with TRBD2. CDR1 is LNHNV, CDR2 YYDKDF, per germline (reference sequence). CDR3 length equals 13 residues. CDR3 region: CAISATSVSEQYF. The DNA for the CDR3 is TGTGCCATCAGCGCGACTAGCGTCTCCGAGCAGTACTTC.

The table lists this clonotype with a few counts. This rearrangement joins TRBV6-1 to TRBJ2-7; 8 bases map to TRBD2. The CDR3 covers 14 residues. Looked up from germline, CDR1 is MNHNS and CDR2 is SASEGT. V was clipped by 3 bases and J by 2 bases; unmatched bases: 3. For the CDR3, the DNA is TGTGCCAGCAGTGACGTCGGGAGGGCCTACGAGCAGTACTTC. It translates to CASSDVGRAYEQYF.

Of note for this clonotype: The germline gene is not matched at one end of the junction; a read error may be the cause. The V call is TRBV30, the J call TRBJ2-1, with D tentatively TRBD1 or TRBD2 (6 bases each). The CDR3 sequence is 13 residues long. CDR1 and CDR2 (germline): GTSNPN, SVGIG (reference sequence). Here the CDR3 reads CALSVSGGYEQFF. The CDR3 DNA reads as TGTGCCTTGAGTGTATCCGGGGGCTATGAGCAGTTCTTC.